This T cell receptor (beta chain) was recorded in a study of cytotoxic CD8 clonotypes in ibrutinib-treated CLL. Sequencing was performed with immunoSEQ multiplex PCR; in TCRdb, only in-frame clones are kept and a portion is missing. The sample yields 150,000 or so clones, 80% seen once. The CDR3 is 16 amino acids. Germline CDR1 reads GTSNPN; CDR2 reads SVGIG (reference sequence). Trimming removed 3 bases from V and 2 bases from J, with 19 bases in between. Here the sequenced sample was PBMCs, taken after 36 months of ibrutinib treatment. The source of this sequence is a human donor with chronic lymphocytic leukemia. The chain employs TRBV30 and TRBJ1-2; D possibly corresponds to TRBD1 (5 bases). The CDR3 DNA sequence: TGTGCCTGGAGGGTCCAGGGAGGACATCCCAACTATGGCTACACCTTC. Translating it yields CAWRVQGGHPNYGYTF.